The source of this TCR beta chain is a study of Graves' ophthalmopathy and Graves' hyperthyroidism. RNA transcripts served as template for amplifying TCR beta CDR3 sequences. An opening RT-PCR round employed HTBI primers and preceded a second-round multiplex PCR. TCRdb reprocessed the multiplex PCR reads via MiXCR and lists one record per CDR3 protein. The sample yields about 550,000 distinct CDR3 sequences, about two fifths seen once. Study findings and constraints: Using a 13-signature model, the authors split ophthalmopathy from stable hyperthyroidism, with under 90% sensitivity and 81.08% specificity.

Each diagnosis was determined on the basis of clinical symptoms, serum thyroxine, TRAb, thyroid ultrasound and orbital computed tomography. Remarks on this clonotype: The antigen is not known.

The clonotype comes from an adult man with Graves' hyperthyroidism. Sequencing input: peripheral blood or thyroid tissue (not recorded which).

The CDR3 is CSASSSGTGGGETQYF. In nucleotides, the CDR3 is TGCAGTGCCAGTAGCTCTGGGACAGGGGGTGGTGAGACCCAGTACTTC. V usage is TRBV20-1 and J usage is TRBJ2-5; the match to TRBD1 covers 11 bases. From germline, CDR1 is DFQATT and CDR2 SNEGSKA (reference sequence). The CDR3 contains 16 residues. V shed 6 bases and J 5 bases; nucleotides not matched to a gene: 14.